Listed below are T cell receptor beta chains from one sample, sequenced in a study of T cells expressing NK-cell markers. Reprocessing the 5' RACE reads, TCRdb reports a single entry for every CDR3 protein and omits DNA. The sample has 160,000 or so distinct CDR3 sequences. Sequencing input: blood T cells: a sorted CD56 or NKG2C T cell subset, CD4+ or CD8+ T cells, or bulk PBMC T cells (not recorded which). These receptor sequences come from a woman aged 18-70 years in good health. The CDR3 runs from the conserved cysteine through the conserved F or W.

CDR3aa	v_gene	j_gene
CASSFPGTGKSEQFF	TRBV11-1	TRBJ2-1
CSARDFPRKETQYF	TRBV20-1	TRBJ2-5
CASSSRGQGNSPLHF	TRBV12-3/TRBV12-4	TRBJ1-6
CASSLEDIPGTAQETQYF	TRBV5-1	TRBJ2-5
CASRSGPNEKLFF	TRBV5-1	TRBJ1-4
CASSRGQGSDLNTEAFF	TRBV3-1	TRBJ1-1
CASSATGPTNEKLFF	TRBV5-1	TRBJ1-4
CASSLSGASTDTQYF	TRBV5-1	TRBJ2-3
CASSLVSGGNTEAFF	TRBV7-9	TRBJ1-1
CASGTLGQGDGYTF	TRBV9	TRBJ1-2
CSARPRPDRRRTQYF	TRBV20-1	TRBJ2-5
CASSLWAGEQETQYF	TRBV5-5	TRBJ2-5
CASSIAGGPYEQYF	TRBV12-3/TRBV12-4	TRBJ2-7
CASSQNRDTEAFF	TRBV4-2	TRBJ1-1
CASSLNAGTGYEAFF	TRBV5-1	TRBJ1-1
CASSQDTALVFAGQLFF	TRBV4-2	TRBJ2-2
CASSPTGQASEKLFF	TRBV7-9	TRBJ1-4
CATSALQGNTGELFF	TRBV24-1	TRBJ2-2
CSASPGTSGRSTQYF	TRBV20-1	TRBJ2-3
CASSLRTQETQYF	TRBV27	TRBJ2-5
CASSHEGQGTNEKLFF	TRBV4-2	TRBJ1-4
CASSLDRTGTTEAFF	TRBV5-1	TRBJ1-1
CASSPNTGRGNTIYF	TRBV7-2	TRBJ1-3
CASSLTGQGAYEQYF	TRBV5-1	TRBJ2-7
CASSELDRPTQYF	TRBV25-1	TRBJ2-3
CASQRDLGPDTQYF	TRBV25-1	TRBJ2-3
CASTRPGGGETQYF	TRBV2	TRBJ2-5
CASSPYPSPRSGDTQYF	TRBV3-1	TRBJ2-3
CASSEASGGWGYQPQHF	TRBV2	TRBJ1-5
CATISDDYGYTF	TRBV28	TRBJ1-2
CASSHTGTEDEQYF	TRBV6-1	TRBJ2-7
CASSSRAGGGTEAFF	TRBV7-9	TRBJ1-1
CASSTSDSHNSPLHF	TRBV9	TRBJ1-6
CASSLRTSGESSYEQYF	TRBV4-2	TRBJ2-7
CASSVLVPDTQYF	TRBV9	TRBJ2-3
CASLNRGGETQYF	TRBV12-3/TRBV12-4	TRBJ2-5
CASTIRGNTGELFF	TRBV6-1	TRBJ2-2
CASSLDQVSSYEQYF	TRBV5-1	TRBJ2-7
CASSKYRGRIGYEQYF	TRBV6-1	TRBJ2-7
CSARTGTVNTGELFF	TRBV20-1	TRBJ2-2
CASSSPLGGGTYEQYF	TRBV5-1	TRBJ2-7
CASSARDSGETQYF	TRBV12-3/TRBV12-4	TRBJ2-5
CASSQSWGQGWDEQFF	TRBV4-1	TRBJ2-1
CATSDTGVSTYNEQFF	TRBV24-1	TRBJ2-1
CSALDPSGRVGGTDTQYF	TRBV20-1	TRBJ2-3
CASSSGLAPKGYEQYF	TRBV5-1	TRBJ2-7
CASSTRDRGYGGYTF	TRBV27	TRBJ1-2
CASSLGRGDSYNEQFF	TRBV5-4	TRBJ2-1
CASSLALQGSGGYTF	TRBV5-1	TRBJ1-2
CASSFDTGNEKLFF	TRBV12-3/TRBV12-4	TRBJ1-4
CASSEIGTSYNEQFF	TRBV7-6	TRBJ2-1
CSAPRPLGIYNEQFF	TRBV20-1	TRBJ2-1
CASSLAGTLSSYNEQFF	TRBV5-1	TRBJ2-1
CASSWMGQGTKNIQYF	TRBV5-6	TRBJ2-4
CSARVPSGGQETQYF	TRBV20-1	TRBJ2-5
CASSVEPVSYEQYF	TRBV9	TRBJ2-7
CAISFGGDEGYTF	TRBV10-3	TRBJ1-2
CASIDRGNTEAFF	TRBV2	TRBJ1-1
CASSQGLAVNTGELFF	TRBV3-1	TRBJ2-2